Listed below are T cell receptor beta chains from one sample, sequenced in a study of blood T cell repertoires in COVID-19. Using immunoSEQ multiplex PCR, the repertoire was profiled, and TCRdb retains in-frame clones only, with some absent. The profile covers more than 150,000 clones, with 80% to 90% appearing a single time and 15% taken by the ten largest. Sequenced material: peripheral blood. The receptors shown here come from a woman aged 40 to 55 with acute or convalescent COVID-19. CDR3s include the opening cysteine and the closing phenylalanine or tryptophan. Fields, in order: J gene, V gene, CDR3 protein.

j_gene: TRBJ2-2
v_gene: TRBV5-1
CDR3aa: CASSLVWDRGRRTGELFF

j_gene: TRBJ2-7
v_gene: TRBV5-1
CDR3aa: CASSLGRGLAGVNYEQYF

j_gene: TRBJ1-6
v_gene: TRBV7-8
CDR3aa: CASSLAMRPPLHF

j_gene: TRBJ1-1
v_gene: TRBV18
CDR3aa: CASSPGQGRAFF

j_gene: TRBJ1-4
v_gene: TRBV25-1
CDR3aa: CASSEEFGGYWEKLFF

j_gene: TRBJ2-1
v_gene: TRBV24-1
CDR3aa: CATSDLSEQFF

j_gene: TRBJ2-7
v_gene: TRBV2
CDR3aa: CASTTYQQGRATYEQYF

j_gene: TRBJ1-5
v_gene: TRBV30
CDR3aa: CAWSERTNQPQHF

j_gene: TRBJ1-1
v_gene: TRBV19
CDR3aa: CASSAGIMNTEAFF

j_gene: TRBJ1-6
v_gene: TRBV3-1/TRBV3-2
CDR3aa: CASSPGTGGGGRSSPLHF

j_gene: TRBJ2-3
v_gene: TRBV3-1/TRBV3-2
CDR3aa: CASSLIGQPGTQYF

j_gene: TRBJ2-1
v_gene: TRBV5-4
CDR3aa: CASSLAGGTRINEQFF

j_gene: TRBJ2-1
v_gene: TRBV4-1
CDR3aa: CASSQVPRGGRARFF

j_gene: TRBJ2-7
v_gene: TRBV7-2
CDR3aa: CASSTTLAGGYEQYF

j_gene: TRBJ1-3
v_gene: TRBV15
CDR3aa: CATSRDQGLGNTIYF

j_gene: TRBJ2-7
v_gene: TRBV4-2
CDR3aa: CASSQEDRSSYEQYF

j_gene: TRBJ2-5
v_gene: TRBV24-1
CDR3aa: CATSDVTQGMETQYF

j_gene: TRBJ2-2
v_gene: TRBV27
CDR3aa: CASSFGFIGSAKFTGELFF

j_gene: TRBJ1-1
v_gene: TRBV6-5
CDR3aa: CASRPYRGTNTEAFF

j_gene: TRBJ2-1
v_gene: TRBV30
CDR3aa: CAWSRISGTSGRPYNEQFF

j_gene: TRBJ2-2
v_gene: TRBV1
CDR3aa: CTSSQDLRGGPNTGELFF

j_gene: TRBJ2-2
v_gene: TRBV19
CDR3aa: CASRPGLQRTGELFF

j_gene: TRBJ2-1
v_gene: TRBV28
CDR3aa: CASSFEQGAYNEQFF

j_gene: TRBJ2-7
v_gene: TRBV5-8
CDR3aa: CASSLYYEQYF

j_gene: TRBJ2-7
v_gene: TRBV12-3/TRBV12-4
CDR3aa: CASTPSGSGEQYF

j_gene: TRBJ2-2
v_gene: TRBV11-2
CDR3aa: CASSLDLKTAGELFF

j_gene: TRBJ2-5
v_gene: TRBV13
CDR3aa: CASSSQRPSGDQETQYF

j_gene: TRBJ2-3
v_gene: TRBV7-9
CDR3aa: CASSLTRASGRVGTDTQYF

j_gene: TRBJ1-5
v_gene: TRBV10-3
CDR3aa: CAISESNPVNQPQHF

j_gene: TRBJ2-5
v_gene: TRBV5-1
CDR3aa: CASSRQNLQETQYF

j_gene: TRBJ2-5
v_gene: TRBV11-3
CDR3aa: CASSLGGTGVGETQYF

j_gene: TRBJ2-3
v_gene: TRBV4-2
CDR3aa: CASSQDSRLAGVVGDTQYF

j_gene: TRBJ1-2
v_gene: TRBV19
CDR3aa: CASSIAAGANYGYTF

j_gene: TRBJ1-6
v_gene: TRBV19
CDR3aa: CASSIQQSGELNSPLHF

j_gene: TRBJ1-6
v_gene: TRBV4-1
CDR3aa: CASSQDIQGLSYNSPLHF

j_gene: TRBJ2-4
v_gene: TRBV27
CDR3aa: CASSSRLAGVAKNIQYF

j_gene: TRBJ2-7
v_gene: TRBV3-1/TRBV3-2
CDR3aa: CASSLRTSGTFEQYF

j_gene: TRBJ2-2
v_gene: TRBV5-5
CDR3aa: CASSPWDSNTGELFF